The 14 T cell receptor beta chains given below trace back to one sample, sequenced in a study of OX40 agonist ivuxolimab in advanced cancers. This table comes from immunoSEQ multiplex PCR, and its TCRdb copy is limited to in-frame clones, with some not included. The sample yields over 15,000 clones, approximately 87% seen once. The input for sequencing was CD4+ or CD8+ T cells sorted from blood, taken in a trial of the OX40 agonist ivuxolimab. These TCRs come from an adult with an advanced solid tumor such as melanoma, head and neck, liver or kidney cancer.

This rearrangement joins TRBV28 to TRBJ2-1, with D maybe TRBD2 (7 bases). V was shortened by 5 bases and J by 4 bases, with 12 bases between the two germline ends. Germline V gene lookup returns CDR1 MDHEN and CDR2 SYDVKM. CDR3 length equals 14 residues. In DNA form, the CDR3 reads TGTGCCAGCAGTCGGGGAGGGGGGTACAATGAGCAGTTCTTC. It yields the protein CASSRGGGYNEQFF.

CDR3 coding DNA: TGTGCCAGCAGCTTTTGGACGGAAGAGCAGTTCTTC. Amino acid sequence: CASSFWTEEQFF. The rearrangement uses TRBV7-2 and TRBJ2-1; no firm D call. Germline V gene lookup returns CDR1 SGHTA and CDR2 FQGNSA. V dropped 3 bases and J dropped 10 bases, with 10 bases sitting between them. This CDR3 has 12 residues.

The V gene is TRBV5-5, the J gene TRBJ1-1; D is ambiguous. V dropped 1 base and J dropped 2 bases, with 3 bases sitting between them. Germline values: CDR1 SGHKS, CDR2 YYEKEE (reference sequence). The CDR3 is made up of 12 amino acids. In DNA form, the CDR3 reads TGTGCCAGCAGCTTGACCAACACTGAAGCTTTCTTT. Protein sequence: CASSLTNTEAFF. The full variable domain, in which reference TRBV5-5 and TRBJ1-1 provide the parts outside the CDR3, is DAGVTQSPTHLIKTRGQQVTLRCSPISGHKSVSWYQQVLGQGPQFIFQYYEKEERGRGNFPDRFSARQFPNYSSELNVNALLLGDSALYLCASSLTNTEAFFGQGTRLTVV.

The chain combines TRBV29-1 with TRBJ1-1; D is unclear. CDR1 SQVTM and CDR2 ANQGSEA come from the germline V gene. Trimming cost V 6 bases and J 4 bases, with 12 bases left between them. CDR3 size: 12 residues. CDR3 coding DNA: TGCAGCGTCCTGACCGATACCACTGAAGCTTTCTTT. Amino acid sequence: CSVLTDTTEAFF.

This chain uses TRBV6-5 with TRBJ2-5, with D perhaps TRBD2 (6 bases). Germline-derived CDR1 and CDR2 are MNHEY and SVGAGI. Trimming took 9 bases from V and 2 from J, leaving 19 bases between them. This CDR3 has 15 amino acids. The CDR3 reads CASKLGGRKQETQYF. CDR3 DNA sequence: TGTGCCAGTAAATTAGGAGGGAGAAAACAAGAGACCCAGTACTTC.

V gene TRBV4-1 combines with J gene TRBJ2-7; possibly TRBD1 for D (5 bases). The length of the CDR3 is 13 residues. Per germline, CDR1 MGHRA and CDR2 YSYEKL. V was pared by 2 bases and J by 7 bases, with 12 bases between. Here the CDR3 DNA reads TGCGCCAGCAGCCAAATGCTGGGGCGGGAGCAGTACTTC. Translating it yields CASSQMLGREQYF.

This clone has only one observation. The CDR3, as DNA: TGTGCCAGCACCGACCGGGACGCCACCTACGAGCAGTACTTC. It is translated as CASTDRDATYEQYF. The chain links TRBV11-2 to TRBJ2-7; either TRBD1 or TRBD2 may supply D (5 bases each). Trimming stripped 7 bases from V and 2 bases from J, with 15 bases between. The CDR3 loop spans 14 amino acids. The germline gives CDR1 SGHAT, CDR2 FQNNGV.

For the CDR3, the DNA is TGTGCCAGCAGCTTAAAAGCTACCGGGGAGCTGTTTTTT. Amino acid sequence: CASSLKATGELFF. V usage is TRBV7-3 and J usage is TRBJ2-2; D unresolved. The length of the CDR3 is 13 residues. Germline V gene lookup returns CDR1 SGHTA and CDR2 FQGTGA. V was trimmed by 1 base and J by 5 bases, leaving 5 bases between them.

The chain carries TRBV6-6 and TRBJ2-2; 7 bases match TRBD2. The CDR3 spans 13 residues. J gave up 8 bases and V 4 bases, and 4 bases lay outside the gene matches. CDR1 MNHNY and CDR2 SVGAGI come from the germline V gene (reference sequence). CDR3 loop: CASSFQGGGELFF. Here the CDR3 DNA reads TGTGCCAGCAGTTTCCAGGGAGGGGGGGAGCTGTTTTTT.

This chain uses TRBV7-3 with TRBJ2-1; a possible D gene is TRBD2 (5 bases). Trimming removed 2 bases from V and 2 bases from J, with 13 bases in between. The CDR3 contains 16 residues. CDR1 SGHTA and CDR2 FQGTGA come from the germline V gene. CDR3 loop: CASSLAASSTYNEQFF. The DNA of the CDR3 is TGTGCCAGCAGCTTAGCGGCTTCTAGCACCTACAATGAGCAGTTCTTC.

V usage is TRBV4-3 and J usage is TRBJ2-3; 7 positions match TRBD1. The CDR3 length is 14 residues. V lost 0 bases to trimming and J lost 13 bases; unmatched junction nucleotides: 10. The germline V gene encodes CDR1 LGHNA and CDR2 YSLEER. The CDR3 nucleotides are TGCGCCAGCAGCCAAGATGTCGGGACAGCGAACGAGTATTTT. Amino acid sequence: CASSQDVGTANEYF.

V is TRBV27 and J is TRBJ2-3, with 7 positions matching TRBD1. The germline V gene has CDR1 MNHEY and CDR2 SMNVEV (reference sequence). V lost 0 bases to trimming and J lost 3 bases; unmatched junction nucleotides: 18. The CDR3 covers 20 residues. CDR3 sequence: CASSLSPPLDRDRNTDTQYF. CDR3 bases: TGTGCCAGCAGTTTATCGCCCCCCCTCGACAGGGATCGAAATACAGATACGCAGTATTTT.

This rearrangement joins TRBV28 to TRBJ1-5; 7 positions agree with TRBD1. From germline, CDR1 is MDHEN and CDR2 SYDVKM. V shed 7 bases and J 7 bases; nucleotides not matched to a gene: 7. This CDR3 is 13 amino acids long. CDR3 in amino acids: CASTFRTGQPQHF. CDR3 sequence (DNA): TGTGCCAGCACCTTTAGGACAGGCCAGCCCCAGCATTTT.

This clone has only one observation. The chain uses TRBV4-3 and TRBJ2-4; possibly TRBD2 for D (5 bases). The CDR3 extends over 14 amino acids. The V end was cut by 1 base, the J end by 8 bases, with 12 bases between. From germline, CDR1 is LGHNA and CDR2 YSLEER. The CDR3 bases are TGCGCCAGCAGCCAAGTTTCGGGGTCGGACATTCAGTACTTC. This codes for CASSQVSGSDIQYF.